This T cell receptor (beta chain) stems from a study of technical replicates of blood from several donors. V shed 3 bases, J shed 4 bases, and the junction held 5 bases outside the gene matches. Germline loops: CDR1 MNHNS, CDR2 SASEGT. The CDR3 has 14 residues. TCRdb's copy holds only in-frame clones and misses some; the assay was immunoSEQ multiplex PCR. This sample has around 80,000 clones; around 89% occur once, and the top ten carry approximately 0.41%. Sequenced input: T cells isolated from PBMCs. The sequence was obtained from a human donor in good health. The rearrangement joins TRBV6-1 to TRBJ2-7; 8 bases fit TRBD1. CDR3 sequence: CASSDRTGRYEQYF. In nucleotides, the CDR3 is TGTGCCAGCAGTGATCGGACAGGGCGATACGAGCAGTACTTC.